Listed here is a single T cell receptor (beta chain). No antigen is known for it. Germline V gene sequence: CDR1 SEHNR, CDR2 FQNEAQ (reference sequence). The CDR3 sequence is 13 residues long. V lost 5 bases and J 1 base, leaving 9 bases between the germline ends. The sample comes from a study of CD8+CD57+ T cells in acquired aplastic anemia. Study-level findings and limits: Patient and control CD8+ Simpson's diversity was not significantly different.

TCR beta VDJ and CDR3 profiling used genomic DNA as template. TCRdb reprocessed the reads via MiXCR and lists one record per CDR3 protein. Among a few hundred thousand distinct CDR3 sequences listed, 45% to 65% were seen once. Selection for sequencing was limited to patients who had shown CD8+CD57+ cell expansion by flow cytometry. The source is a human donor with aplastic anemia. What was sequenced was sorted CD4+, CD8+, or CD8+CD57+ T cells (not recorded which) from PBMCs. This chain uses TRBV7-9 with TRBJ2-7; perhaps TRBD1 as D (5 bases). The CDR3 region is CASSHSGSYEQYF. The CDR3 DNA reads TGTGCCAGCAGCCATTCAGGGTCCTACGAGCAGTACTTC. The full variable domain, rest sourced from reference TRBV7-9 and TRBJ2-7, is DTGVSQNPRHKITKRGQNVTFRCDPISEHNRLYWYRQTLGQGPEFLTYFQNEAQLEKSRLLSDRFSAERPKGSFSTLEIQRTEQGDSAMYLCASSHSGSYEQYFGPGTRLTVT.